What follows is one TCR beta chain and its context. No antigen is known for it. Per the germline V gene, CDR1 is MDHEN and CDR2 is SYDVKM. CDR3 length equals 12 residues. V dropped 5 bases and J dropped 11 bases, with 15 bases sitting between them. The sample is drawn from a study of CD8+ T cells in alopecia areata. Study details: Treated patients were scored for severity by percent of scalp affected. The study's findings and limits: In patients, TCRs were shared less clearly than in mice, and HLA may possibly be involved. Only one nonresponder was present, which leaves the link between baseline CD8+ expansion and response uncertain. Scalp and blood samples kept many expanded lesional clones throughout tofacitinib.

The sample's treatment: oral pan-JAK inhibitor, 5-10 mg twice daily. TCR sequencing used cDNA made by reverse transcription of extracted RNA. The repertoire was sequenced with immunoSEQ multiplex PCR; TCRdb's copy has only in-frame clones and lacks some. Among 75,000 to 100,000 clones listed, about 70% were seen once. Sample: CD8+ T cells sorted from blood, taken between weeks 43 and 45, from a patient treated with tofacitinib. The clonotype was recovered from a human donor with alopecia areata. V gene TRBV28 combines with J gene TRBJ1-2; a weak D match, TRBD1 (5 bases). In nucleotides, the CDR3 is TGTGCCAGCAGTGACCGGGGCTCCACGTACACCTTC. This encodes CASSDRGSTYTF.